This entry features one T cell receptor (beta chain) sequence. Its antigen remains unidentified. Base qualities are missing; no much larger clone stands one base away. The method behind the library was 5' RACE. Instrument on record: Illumina HiSeq 2500. A second PCR of roughly 7 to 11 cycles was performed with a sample-barcoded 5' primer and a J-beta primer mix. Each TCR beta cDNA molecule received a unique molecular identifier from a template-switch 5' adaptor carrying 12 random nucleotides. Each sample yielded at least 2.5 million CDR3-containing paired-end reads. All of the RNA was converted into first-strand cDNA using the Mint cDNA synthesis kit, with a TRBC-specific oligonucleotide serving as the primer. Following uracil-DNA glycosylase treatment, all cDNA underwent a first 18-cycle PCR with the universal primers M1SS and BC2_uni_R. Under the source paper's analysis protocol: Each sample was normalized by randomly selecting 1 million high-quality reads, each carrying a distinct molecular identifier. Reads with shared molecular identifiers were discarded instead of being binned into consensus sequences. CDR3 identification, clonotype clustering and error correction used MiTCR with a Q25 quality threshold and the strictest error-elimination algorithm. A nonparametric unseen species model with Euler transformation was used to estimate lower-bound total TCR beta diversity. TCRdb redid the processing of the public reads, applying fastp at Q25 and MiXCR, and retained in-frame beta chains. Rows with a matching CDR3 protein are joined into one entry that keeps the most common DNA and genes. What appears here as the V and J calls and clone size reflects TCRdb's work, not the paper's. The sample table records approximately 1.5 million distinct CDR3 sequences; roughly 30% of these occur just once. Of the sample, around 11% is held by the ten largest clones.

The CDR3 spans 18 residues, from the cysteine through the phenylalanine. The read is trimmed to its CDR3 DNA, 54 bases read in frame from base 1. The germline V gene (reference sequence) sets CDR1 to DFQATT and CDR2 to SNEGSKA. From V the trimming removes 5 bases and from J it removes 2 bases, while the gene matches leave 20 bases of the junction unaccounted for. This sample was taken from a study of blood T cells in healthy people across ages (dated by TCRdb to 2015 to 2017). Regarding the research as a whole: Template switching captured roughly one uniquely barcoded TCR beta cDNA molecule per two T cells in model experiments. To track age-related changes in TCR beta repertoire diversity, the study relied on deep sequencing normalized with unique cDNA molecular identifiers. Four age groups were formed from the donors: young (average roughly 15 years), middle-aged (approximately 40), aged (about 62) and long-lived (about 80). Donors of different ages were randomly distributed across sequencing lanes to avoid experimental bias. For two donors (one aged 18 to 29 and one aged 80 or older), the study analyzed two additional independent replicas of 1 million unique cDNA reads from the same blood draw. Overall study outcomes, separate from this receptor: Observed TCR beta diversity correlated strongly with the percentage of naive T cells measured by flow cytometry. Conclusive comparison of naive and antigen-experienced compartments was prevented by the profiling of bulk unsorted PBMCs. Observed TCR beta diversity per million T cells fell roughly linearly with age, and a significant reduction was already apparent by age around 36. Because donor CMV infection status was unknown, age-related changes in expanded clonotypes were potentially confounded. Estimates of total diversity from one million sequenced T cells were regarded as lower bounds and underestimates. Compared with the aged group, the long-lived group had more naive CD4+ T cells, fewer expanded clones and increased TCR diversity, suggesting age selection.

Donors were under 40 systemically healthy Caucasian individuals from Russia aged roughly 6 to 95 years. Each donor gave approximately 9.3 milliliters of peripheral blood, collected into EDTA-treated Vacutainer tubes. Ficoll-Paque density-gradient centrifugation was used to isolate PBMCs, with at least 7 million obtained per sample. Total RNA, at least 6 micrograms per sample, was extracted from PBMCs with Trizol reagent. Naive CD45RAhigh/CD27high T cell percentages were measured by flow cytometry on a PBMC aliquot from every donor. This TCR was sampled from a woman younger than 45 in good health. The chain uses TRBV20-1 and TRBJ2-7; TRBD2 aligns with 8 central bases. The sequencing input was blood. This receptor has the CDR3 CSAHRTNGRAAKTYEQYF. The nucleotides read TGCAGTGCTCATAGGACTAACGGGAGGGCCGCAAAGACCTACGAGCAGTACTTC.